This TCR beta chain appears in the sequencing data of a study of metastatic and nonmetastatic thyroid tumors. Findings and caveats of the study: Reportedly, malignant thyroid tumors had significantly higher TCR beta diversity than benign nodules, in blood and tumor.

TCRdb called clones again from the PCR reads with MiXCR. In the table there are tens of thousands of clones, under 40% of which are singletons. The ends were cut back, 6 bases at V and 4 bases at J, with 16 bases in the middle. Germline V gene sequence: CDR1 SGHAT, CDR2 FQNNGV. This CDR3 has 14 amino acids. As to this clone: The antigen remains unidentified.

Patients had received no treatment of any kind before thyroid surgery. This chain uses TRBV11-2 with TRBJ2-7, with D maybe TRBD2 (6 bases). This TCR was recovered from a female donor with papillary thyroid cancer or a benign thyroid nodule (not recorded which). Some clones in this sample may be carry-over from other donors' samples. Material for sequencing was tumor tissue. The CDR3 coding sequence is TGTGCCAGCAGGGGACTTTCGGGATTTTACGAGCAGTACTTC. This sequence encodes CASRGLSGFYEQYF.